This T cell receptor (beta chain) came from a study of T cell changes during pregnancy in multiple sclerosis. Repertoires were generated with immunoSEQ multiplex PCR, while TCRdb's copy carries only in-frame clones and drops some. The sample yields approximately 35,000 clones, approximately 92% seen once. This clone was counted a single time. Germline V gene lookup returns CDR1 LNHDA and CDR2 SQIVND (reference sequence). The CDR3 contains 14 residues. V lost 10 bases to trimming and J lost 6 bases, with 18 bases between them. This clonotype originated in a female donor with multiple sclerosis, enrolled in a pregnancy study. Specimen: PBMCs (not recorded whether the cells were cultured). This chain joins TRBV19 and TRBJ2-2; D is perhaps TRBD2 (6 bases). The CDR3 coding sequence is TGTGCCACCAAGGAGGGCGGGGAGTCCGGGGAGCTGTTTTTT. It codes for CATKEGGESGELFF.